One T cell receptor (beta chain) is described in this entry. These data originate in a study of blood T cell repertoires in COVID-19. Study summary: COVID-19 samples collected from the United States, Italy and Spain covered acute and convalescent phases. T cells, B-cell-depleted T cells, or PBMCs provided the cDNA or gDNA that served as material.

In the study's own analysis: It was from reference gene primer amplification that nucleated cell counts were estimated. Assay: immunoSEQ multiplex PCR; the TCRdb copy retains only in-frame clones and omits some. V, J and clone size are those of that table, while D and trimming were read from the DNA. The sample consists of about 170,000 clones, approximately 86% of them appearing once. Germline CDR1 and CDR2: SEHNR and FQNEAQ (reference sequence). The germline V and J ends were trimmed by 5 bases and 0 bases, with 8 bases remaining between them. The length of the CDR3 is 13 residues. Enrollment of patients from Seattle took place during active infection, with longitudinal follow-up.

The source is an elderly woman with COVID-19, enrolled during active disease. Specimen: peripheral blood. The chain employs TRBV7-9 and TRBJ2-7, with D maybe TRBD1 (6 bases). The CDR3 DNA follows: TGTGCCAGCAGCAACAGGGCCTCCTACGAGCAGTACTTC. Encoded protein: CASSNRASYEQYF.